This is a list of T cell receptor beta chains from one sample in a study of cytomegalovirus exposure and HLA in healthy donors. TCRdb's table, derived via immunoSEQ multiplex PCR, lists solely in-frame clones and lacks some. This table has 160,000 or so clones, 84% appearing once. Sequenced material: PBMCs. These receptors were collected from a man aged 30-40 years in good health and CMV-seropositive. The CDR3 runs from the conserved cysteine through the conserved F or W. The order of the fields is D gene, clone size, V gene, J gene, CDR3 protein, CDR3 DNA. A D gene is named only where the DNA matches it firmly. Not every row has a clone size; where given, it reads once, few, many or a size class.

d_gene: TRBD1; abundance: NA; v_gene: TRBV28; j_gene: TRBJ2-3; CDR3aa: CASSLTGVGTDTQYF; CDR3nt: TGTGCCAGCAGTTTAACAGGGGTAGGCACAGATACGCAGTATTTT
d_gene: TRBD1; abundance: NA; v_gene: TRBV19; j_gene: TRBJ2-7; CDR3aa: CASSYTGGWSSYEQYF; CDR3nt: TGTGCCAGTAGTTATACAGGGGGCTGGAGCTCCTACGAGCAGTACTTC
d_gene: NA; abundance: NA; v_gene: TRBV6-6; j_gene: TRBJ1-1; CDR3aa: CASSYSIRVTEAFF; CDR3nt: TGTGCCAGCAGTTACTCGATCCGGGTCACTGAAGCTTTCTTT
d_gene: NA; abundance: NA; v_gene: TRBV12-2; j_gene: TRBJ1-2; CDR3aa: CARPGANYGYTF; CDR3nt: TGTGCAAGGCCGGGGGCTAACTATGGCTACACCTTC
d_gene: TRBD2; abundance: NA; v_gene: TRBV29-1; j_gene: TRBJ2-2; CDR3aa: CSGYSGTNTGELFF; CDR3nt: TGCAGCGGATATAGCGGGACAAACACCGGGGAGCTGTTTTTT
d_gene: TRBD2; abundance: once; v_gene: TRBV19; j_gene: TRBJ2-7; CDR3aa: CASSTIAGGLNEQYF; CDR3nt: TGTGCCAGTAGTACCATAGCGGGGGGGCTCAACGAGCAGTACTTC
d_gene: TRBD2; abundance: NA; v_gene: TRBV9; j_gene: TRBJ2-3; CDR3aa: CASSEDSGAGDTQYF; CDR3nt: TGTGCCAGCAGCGAAGATAGCGGGGCGGGAGATACGCAGTATTTT
d_gene: NA; abundance: NA; v_gene: TRBV12-5; j_gene: TRBJ1-1; CDR3aa: CASASGTEAFF; CDR3nt: TGTGCTAGTGCCTCCGGGACAGAAGCTTTCTTT
d_gene: NA; abundance: NA; v_gene: TRBV7-8; j_gene: TRBJ1-4; CDR3aa: CASSLARSGTNEKLFF; CDR3nt: TGTGCCAGCAGCTTAGCGCGGTCAGGGACTAATGAAAAACTGTTTTTT
d_gene: NA; abundance: NA; v_gene: TRBV10-2; j_gene: TRBJ2-5; CDR3aa: CASSGLPQETQYF; CDR3nt: TGCGCCAGCAGCGGACTCCCCCAAGAGACCCAGTACTTC
d_gene: TRBD1; abundance: NA; v_gene: TRBV18; j_gene: TRBJ1-5; CDR3aa: CASSPRQGVNQPQHF; CDR3nt: TGTGCCAGCTCACCGAGACAGGGTGTAAATCAGCCCCAGCATTTT
d_gene: NA; abundance: once; v_gene: TRBV9; j_gene: TRBJ1-1; CDR3aa: CASSLRWGDTEAFF; CDR3nt: TGTGCCAGCAGCCTCCGTTGGGGGGACACTGAAGCTTTCTTT
d_gene: NA; abundance: NA; v_gene: TRBV6-5; j_gene: TRBJ2-1; CDR3aa: CASRPIPGNNEQFF; CDR3nt: TGTGCCAGCAGACCCATCCCAGGCAACAATGAGCAGTTCTTC
d_gene: NA; abundance: NA; v_gene: TRBV6-4; j_gene: TRBJ2-3; CDR3aa: CASSDSGAGGDTQYF; CDR3nt: TGTGCCAGCAGTGACTCCGGCGCGGGTGGAGATACGCAGTATTTT
d_gene: NA; abundance: NA; v_gene: TRBV6-5; j_gene: TRBJ2-2; CDR3aa: CASSYDSTGELFF; CDR3nt: TGTGCCAGCAGTTACGACAGCACCGGGGAGCTGTTTTTT
d_gene: TRBD1; abundance: NA; v_gene: TRBV5-1; j_gene: TRBJ2-1; CDR3aa: CASTGQGRNEQFF; CDR3nt: TGCGCCAGCACCGGACAGGGGAGGAATGAGCAGTTCTTC
d_gene: TRBD1; abundance: NA; v_gene: TRBV5-1; j_gene: TRBJ1-4; CDR3aa: CASSYDRGRSEKLFF; CDR3nt: TGCGCCAGCAGCTACGACAGGGGGAGGAGTGAAAAACTGTTTTTT
d_gene: TRBD2; abundance: NA; v_gene: TRBV28; j_gene: TRBJ2-1; CDR3aa: CAPPHLASGARNEQFF; CDR3nt: TGTGCCCCCCCTCACCTTGCTAGCGGCGCCCGGAATGAGCAGTTCTTC
d_gene: TRBD2; abundance: NA; v_gene: TRBV7-2; j_gene: TRBJ2-1; CDR3aa: CASSYSRGGHEQFF; CDR3nt: TGTGCCAGCAGCTACAGTCGGGGGGGACATGAGCAGTTCTTC
d_gene: NA; abundance: many; v_gene: TRBV28; j_gene: TRBJ1-1; CDR3aa: CASRRMNTEAFF; CDR3nt: TGTGCCAGCAGGCGAATGAACACTGAAGCTTTCTTT
d_gene: NA; abundance: NA; v_gene: TRBV7-6; j_gene: TRBJ2-1; CDR3aa: CASSLSSYNEQFF; CDR3nt: TGTGCCAGCAGTTTGAGCTCCTACAATGAGCAGTTCTTC
d_gene: TRBD2; abundance: NA; v_gene: TRBV7-9; j_gene: TRBJ2-3; CDR3aa: CASSSRVTSGGTDTQYF; CDR3nt: TGTGCCAGCAGCTCTAGGGTGACTAGCGGCGGCACAGATACGCAGTATTTT
d_gene: NA; abundance: NA; v_gene: TRBV5-1; j_gene: TRBJ1-4; CDR3aa: CASSSGINEKLFF; CDR3nt: TGCGCCAGCAGTTCGGGAATTAATGAAAAACTGTTTTTT
d_gene: NA; abundance: once; v_gene: TRBV7-2; j_gene: TRBJ2-7; CDR3aa: CASSLRGGGGSYEQYF; CDR3nt: TGTGCCAGCAGCTTGCGTGGGGGGGGCGGCTCCTACGAGCAGTACTTC
d_gene: NA; abundance: NA; v_gene: TRBV5-1; j_gene: TRBJ2-1; CDR3aa: CASSPTPTGNEQFF; CDR3nt: TGCGCCAGCAGCCCGACCCCTACCGGGAATGAGCAGTTCTTC
d_gene: TRBD2; abundance: NA; v_gene: TRBV4-1; j_gene: TRBJ2-7; CDR3aa: CASSQDSTAGGFSYEQYF; CDR3nt: TGCGCCAGCAGCCAAGATAGTACGGCGGGAGGGTTCTCCTACGAGCAGTACTTC
d_gene: TRBD2; abundance: NA; v_gene: TRBV10-3; j_gene: TRBJ2-1; CDR3aa: CAISESGVAGGQNNEQFF; CDR3nt: TGTGCCATCAGTGAGTCGGGGGTAGCGGGGGGACAAAACAATGAGCAGTTCTTC
d_gene: TRBD1; abundance: NA; v_gene: TRBV9; j_gene: TRBJ1-4; CDR3aa: CASSTRQGGSANEKLFF; CDR3nt: TGTGCCAGCAGCACCCGACAGGGCGGGTCGGCTAATGAAAAACTGTTTTTT
d_gene: TRBD1; abundance: NA; v_gene: TRBV7-3; j_gene: TRBJ1-1; CDR3aa: CASSSDRGATGDTEAFF; CDR3nt: TGTGCCAGCAGCTCCGACAGGGGGGCTACAGGAGACACTGAAGCTTTCTTT
d_gene: TRBD1; abundance: NA; v_gene: TRBV5-6; j_gene: TRBJ2-7; CDR3aa: CASSLAGTGTREQYF; CDR3nt: TGTGCCAGCAGCTTGGCAGGGACAGGGACGCGAGAGCAGTACTTC
d_gene: NA; abundance: NA; v_gene: TRBV18; j_gene: TRBJ1-5; CDR3aa: CASSPPGGTNQPQHF; CDR3nt: TGTGCCAGCTCACCACCGGGGGGAACGAATCAGCCCCAGCATTTT
d_gene: NA; abundance: NA; v_gene: TRBV6-5; j_gene: TRBJ2-4; CDR3aa: CASSYSRLEGIQYF; CDR3nt: TGTGCCAGCAGTTATTCGCGGCTAGAAGGCATTCAGTACTTC
d_gene: NA; abundance: NA; v_gene: TRBV18; j_gene: TRBJ1-5; CDR3aa: CASSQQGSNQPQHF; CDR3nt: TGTGCCAGCTCACAACAGGGAAGCAATCAGCCCCAGCATTTT
d_gene: TRBD1; abundance: NA; v_gene: TRBV4-1; j_gene: TRBJ1-5; CDR3aa: CASSQPWKQGKENQPQHF; CDR3nt: TGCGCCAGCAGCCAACCCTGGAAACAGGGGAAAGAGAATCAGCCCCAGCATTTT
d_gene: NA; abundance: once; v_gene: TRBV14; j_gene: TRBJ2-1; CDR3aa: CASLPARGIHNEQFF; CDR3nt: TGTGCCAGCCTCCCCGCGAGAGGGATTCACAATGAGCAGTTCTTC
d_gene: NA; abundance: NA; v_gene: TRBV30; j_gene: TRBJ2-2; CDR3aa: CAWSEGLNTGELFF; CDR3nt: TGTGCCTGGAGTGAGGGGCTGAACACCGGGGAGCTGTTTTTT
d_gene: TRBD1; abundance: once; v_gene: TRBV30; j_gene: TRBJ1-1; CDR3aa: CAWSLTQGDTEAFF; CDR3nt: TGTGCCTGGAGCCTTACTCAGGGGGACACTGAAGCTTTCTTT
d_gene: TRBD1; abundance: NA; v_gene: TRBV29-1; j_gene: TRBJ1-4; CDR3aa: CSATGVGTNEKLFF; CDR3nt: TGCAGCGCCACAGGGGTTGGGACTAATGAAAAACTGTTTTTT
d_gene: TRBD1; abundance: NA; v_gene: TRBV4-3; j_gene: TRBJ1-6; CDR3aa: CASSTRQGDYRSPLHF; CDR3nt: TGCGCCAGCAGCACACGACAGGGGGATTATAGATCACCCCTCCACTTT